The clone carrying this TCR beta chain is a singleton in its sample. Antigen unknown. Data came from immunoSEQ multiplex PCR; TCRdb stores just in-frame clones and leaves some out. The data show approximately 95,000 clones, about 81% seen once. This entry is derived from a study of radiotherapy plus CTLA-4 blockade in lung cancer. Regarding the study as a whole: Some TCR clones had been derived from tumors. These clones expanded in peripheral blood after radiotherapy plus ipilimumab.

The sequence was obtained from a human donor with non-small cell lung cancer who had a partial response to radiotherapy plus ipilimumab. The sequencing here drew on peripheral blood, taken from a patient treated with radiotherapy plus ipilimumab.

The CDR3 nucleotides are TGTGCCAGCAGGTGGGGGCTAGACACTGAAGCTTTCTTT. Protein sequence: CASRWGLDTEAFF. V is TRBV6-1 and J is TRBJ1-1; maybe TRBD1 (6 bases). Trimming cost V 6 bases and J 3 bases, with 11 bases left between them. The CDR3 loop spans 13 amino acids. CDR1 is MNHNS and CDR2 is SASEGT in the germline V gene.